The clone carrying this TCR beta chain was seen a few times. Its antigen remains unknown. This record belongs to a study of PD-1 blockade in classical Hodgkin lymphoma. Study outcomes and limitations: Sources of repertoire differences remain undefined, possibly disease activity or prior therapy. Complete responders entered with baseline diversity on par with newly diagnosed patients, the results showed. The study reported lower baseline TCR diversity in newly diagnosed patients than in healthy donors.

With no exception, relapse followed autologous stem cell transplantation in all patients, and brentuximab vedotin exposure varied. The patients, who had relapsed/refractory classical Hodgkin lymphoma, achieved best responses of complete response, partial response or progressive disease. Trimming cost V 5 bases and J 2 bases, with 4 bases left between them. The CDR3 has 11 amino acids. CDR1 is SGHAT and CDR2 is FQNNGV in the germline V gene. Profiling relied on immunoSEQ multiplex PCR, and the TCRdb table lists in-frame clones only, not all of them. The sample lists about 4,700 clones; around 61% were seen once.

This receptor was obtained from a human donor with classical Hodgkin lymphoma. Sequenced here: peripheral blood mononuclear cells (PBMCs), sampled before the second cycle of nivolumab. The rearrangement links TRBV11-2 to TRBJ2-7; D unresolved. The CDR3 region has the DNA TGTGCCAGCAGCCCCGCCTACGAGCAGTACTTC. The encoded protein is CASSPAYEQYF.